The next 21 T cell receptor beta chains were all read from a single sample in a study of vaccination and CD4 T cells after COVID-19. With the Oncomine TCR Beta short-read assay, DNA from cultured CD4+ T cells was sequenced. MiXCR, run by TCRdb on the PCR reads, gives a single entry per CDR3 protein. The data contain 5,000 or so distinct CDR3 sequences, 25% to 35% of them singletons. Treatment indicated: approximately nine-day PBMC culture with coronavirus spike peptide pools or control peptides (ViraFEST assay). Antigens of these TCRs are unknown. This material consisted of CD4+ T cells from blood, cultured in vitro, taken after SARS-CoV-2 vaccination. The receptors here all came from a human donor who had recovered from COVID-19.

This sequence joins TRBV7-3 and TRBJ1-6; D is undetermined. This CDR3 is 16 amino acids long. Trimming shortened V by 0 bases and J by 10 bases, and 16 bases separated the two germline ends. Germline-derived CDR1 and CDR2 are SGHTA and FQGTGA. In nucleotides, the CDR3 is TGTGCCAGCAGCTTAACAGGGTCGGGCAGCGACTCACCCCTCCACTTT. It yields the protein CASSLTGSGSDSPLHF.

V and J are TRBV5-5 and TRBJ2-1; no reliable D call. CDR3 length: 15 amino acids. Germline assignment: CDR1 SGHKS and CDR2 YYEKEE (reference sequence). Trimming took 0 bases from V and 1 from J, leaving 8 bases between them. The CDR3 DNA is TGTGCCAGCAGCTTGGCCCCCAGTTCCTACAATGAGCAGTTCTTC. Residues: CASSLAPSSYNEQFF.

The chain links TRBV7-9 to TRBJ2-5; perhaps TRBD1 as D (6 bases). V was cut by 5 bases and J by 2 bases, with 9 bases left in between. This CDR3 spans 13 amino acids. Looked up from germline, CDR1 is SEHNR and CDR2 is FQNEAQ (reference sequence). The CDR3 protein is CASSRGQQETQYF. The CDR3 nucleotides read TGTGCCAGCAGCCGAGGACAGCAAGAGACCCAGTACTTC.

This chain connects TRBV11-2 to TRBJ2-7, with TRBD2 identical over 8 bases. The length of the CDR3 is 15 residues. Germline loops: CDR1 SGHAT, CDR2 FQNNGV. V was pared by 5 bases and J by 0 bases, with 6 bases of the junction left unmatched. The CDR3 DNA is TGTGCCAGCAGCCCTGCGGGGGGTCACTCCTACGAGCAGTACTTC. Protein: CASSPAGGHSYEQYF.

This sequence joins TRBV19 and TRBJ2-7; no definite D call. Trimming cost V 0 bases and J 6 bases, with 12 bases left between them. Per germline, CDR1 LNHDA and CDR2 SQIVND (reference sequence). The CDR3 sequence is 14 residues long. CDR3 sequence: CASSIDVTVGEQYF. In DNA form, the CDR3 reads TGTGCCAGTAGTATAGATGTTACGGTGGGCGAGCAGTACTTC.

This clonotype was observed a few times. The rearrangement joins TRBV20-1 to TRBJ1-1; D possibly corresponds to TRBD1 (5 bases). V lost 5 bases and J lost 1, with 14 bases in between. CDR1 is DFQATT, CDR2 SNEGSKA, per germline (reference sequence). The CDR3 contains 14 residues. The CDR3 is CSARQPWGNTEAFF. The CDR3 DNA sequence: TGCAGTGCTCGACAGCCCTGGGGGAACACTGAAGCTTTCTTT.

The V call is TRBV7-7, the J call TRBJ2-7; 7 bases align to TRBD2. CDR1 is SSHAT and CDR2 is FNYEAQ in the germline V gene (reference sequence). V shed 5 bases, J shed 4 bases, and the junction held 17 bases outside the gene matches. This CDR3 region has 17 residues. CDR3 in amino acids: CASSPQGGRVAAYEQYF. The CDR3 DNA reads TGTGCCAGCAGCCCGCAGGGAGGGAGGGTAGCCGCGTACGAGCAGTACTTC.

By proportion, this clonotype is large. The chain links TRBV7-2 to TRBJ1-1; D unclear. The CDR3 has 13 amino acids. Per the germline V gene, CDR1 is SGHTA and CDR2 is FQGNSA. Trimming removed 5 bases at V and 0 bases at J, with 7 bases between. CDR3 sequence (DNA): TGTGCCAGCAGCCCCTATTTGAACACTGAAGCTTTCTTT. Translation: CASSPYLNTEAFF.

CDR3 residues: CASSPRRRGSNQPQHF. DNA for the CDR3: TGTGCCAGCAGTCCGCGTCGGAGGGGGAGCAATCAGCCCCAGCATTTT. The J gene is TRBJ1-5, the V gene TRBV28; the D gene is possibly TRBD1 (6 bases). The CDR3 sequence is 16 residues long. V gave up 5 bases and J gave up 1 base, with 15 bases separating them. Germline V CDR1 and CDR2: MDHEN, SYDVKM.

The chain is built from TRBV19 and TRBJ2-1; 7 nucleotides align to TRBD1. The length of the CDR3 is 15 residues. Per the germline V gene, CDR1 is LNHDA and CDR2 is SQIVND (reference sequence). J was trimmed by 0 bases and V by 5 bases; bases with no gene match: 4. The CDR3 region is CASSPRGSSYNEQFF. The CDR3 DNA reads TGTGCCAGTAGTCCCAGGGGGAGCTCCTACAATGAGCAGTTCTTC. The variable domain in full, completed from reference TRBV19 and TRBJ2-1, reads DGGITQSPKYLFRKEGQNVTLSCEQNLNHDAMYWYRQDPGQGLRLIYYSQIVNDFQKGDIAEGYSVSREKKESFPLTVTSAQKNPTAFYLCASSPRGSSYNEQFFGPGTRLTVL.

Only one count was recorded for this clonotype. The genes are TRBV4-1 and TRBJ2-7; D gene uncertain. V was cut by 0 bases and J by 2 bases, with 11 bases left in between. The CDR3 runs 15 residues. From germline, CDR1 is MGHRA and CDR2 YSYEKL. CDR3 sequence: CASSQDRTATYEQYF. CDR3 nucleotides: TGCGCCAGCAGCCAAGATCGCACGGCTACCTACGAGCAGTACTTC.

This clonotype showed up just a few times. V is TRBV6-1 and J is TRBJ2-5, with 11 nucleotides matching TRBD2. The V segment lost 1 base and the J segment 2 bases; nucleotides outside the gene matches: 9. The V gene's germline CDR1 is MNHNS and CDR2 SASEGT. This CDR3 region has 18 residues. The CDR3 sequence is CASSEGSLAGGTQETQYF. The CDR3 DNA follows: TGTGCCAGCAGTGAAGGTTCCCTAGCGGGGGGCACTCAAGAGACCCAGTACTTC.

By its share, this clonotype is medium-sized (0.01 to 0.1%). This chain joins TRBV5-4 and TRBJ1-1; 7 positions agree with TRBD1. J was trimmed by 0 bases and V by 4 bases; bases with no gene match: 6. Germline V gene sequence: CDR1 SGHNT, CDR2 YYREEE (reference sequence). There are 15 residues in the CDR3. CDR3 in DNA: TGTGCCAGCAGCGGGGGGACAGACATGAACACTGAAGCTTTCTTT. Its translation: CASSGGTDMNTEAFF.

The rearrangement links TRBV4-2 to TRBJ1-2; D gene uncertain. Germline CDR1 and CDR2: LGHNA and YNFKEQ. Trimming took 0 bases from V and 6 from J, leaving 14 bases between them. The CDR3 totals 15 residues. The chain's CDR3 is CASSQEELGKDGYTF. DNA for the CDR3: TGTGCCAGCAGCCAAGAGGAATTAGGGAAAGATGGCTACACCTTC.

The chain uses TRBV24-1 and TRBJ2-3, with D tentatively TRBD2 (7 bases). The length of the CDR3 is 14 residues. CDR1 is KGHDR and CDR2 is SFDVKD in the germline V gene. V lost 8 bases to trimming and J lost 3 bases, with 14 bases between them. CDR3 in DNA: TGTGCCACCAAGAACGGGGGGCGGACAGATACGCAGTATTTT. This gives the protein CATKNGGRTDTQYF.

The chain carries TRBV11-3 and TRBJ2-7, with D perhaps TRBD1 (6 bases). Germline values: CDR1 SGHNT, CDR2 YENEEA. The CDR3 contains 14 residues. V dropped 7 bases and J dropped 1 base, with 14 bases sitting between them. The CDR3 loop is CASTLTGRSYEQYF. The CDR3 region has the DNA TGTGCCAGCACCCTCACAGGGAGATCCTACGAGCAGTACTTC.

V gene TRBV27 combines with J gene TRBJ2-6; 8 nucleotides agree with TRBD1. Germline loops: CDR1 MNHEY, CDR2 SMNVEV (reference sequence). V trimming: 6 bases; J trimming: 4 bases; junction bases outside the gene matches: 5. The CDR3 length is 15 residues. The CDR3 region has the DNA TGTGCCAGCAGCCAGGGGGCAACAGGGGCCAACGTCCTGACTTTC. Protein sequence: CASSQGATGANVLTF.

This clonotype qualifies as medium-sized. An end of the junction does not agree with germline; a read error may underlie this. The chain is built from TRBV20-1 and TRBJ2-1, with 8 bases identical to TRBD2. CDR1 is DFQATT, CDR2 SNEGSKA, per germline (reference sequence). This CDR3 region has 12 residues. CDR3 loop: CSAGIPRRGDPF. The CDR3 nucleotides read TGCAGTGCTGGAATCCCTAGGCGGGGGGATCCATTC.

The V gene is TRBV6-5, the J gene TRBJ2-6, with D uncertain. The CDR3 has 16 residues. Trimming pared 2 bases from V and 1 base from J, leaving 9 bases between. The V gene's germline CDR1 is MNHEY and CDR2 SVGAGI. CDR3 DNA: TGTGCCAGCAGTTACCGGCGGTCGTCTGGGGCCAACGTCCTGACTTTC. Translating gives CASSYRRSSGANVLTF.

This chain joins TRBV6-2 or TRBV6-3 and TRBJ2-7, with D unclear. The V gene lost 9 bases and the J gene lost 0 bases, with 12 bases spanning the gap. Germline CDR1 reads MNHEY; CDR2 reads SVGEGT. The CDR3 runs 13 residues. CDR3: CASRRDSSYEQYF. CDR3 DNA sequence: TGTGCCAGTAGAAGGGATAGCTCCTACGAGCAGTACTTC.

The chain is built from TRBV7-3 and TRBJ2-1; D is possibly TRBD1 (5 bases). Germline assignment: CDR1 SGHTA and CDR2 FQGTGA. The length of the CDR3 is 14 residues. Trimming cost V 5 bases and J 5 bases, with 13 bases left between them. The CDR3 reads CASSPSRQHNEQFF. CDR3 sequence (DNA): TGTGCCAGCAGCCCTTCTCGACAGCACAATGAGCAGTTCTTC.